The next 2 T cell receptor beta chains were all read from a single sample in a study of T cells in Graves' hyperthyroidism and ophthalmopathy. Researchers took RNA transcripts and amplified the TCR beta CDR3 regions from them. Initially, a first-round RT-PCR of the TCR CDR3 employed the HTBI primer set. From the multiplex PCR reads, TCRdb called clonotypes with MiXCR, one entry per CDR3 protein. This sample has hundreds of thousands of distinct CDR3 sequences; 14% occur once, and the top ten carry about 10%. Material: blood. The receptors originated from a woman aged 18-35 years with Graves' hyperthyroidism.

This clonotype was observed many times. V and J are TRBV3-1 and TRBJ2-2, with D uncertain. V was clipped by 1 base and J by 7 bases, with 13 bases between them. The V gene's germline CDR1 is LGHDT and CDR2 YNNKEL (reference sequence). The CDR3 has 15 residues. The CDR3 region is CASSQAMTYGGELFF. CDR3 DNA: TGTGCCAGCAGCCAAGCGATGACCTACGGCGGGGAGCTGTTTTTT. Together with reference TRBV3-1 and TRBJ2-2, the CDR3 gives the full variable domain: DTAVSQTPKYLVTQMGNDKSIKCEQNLGHDTMYWYKQDSKKFLKIMFSYNNKELIINETVPNRFSPKSPDKAHLNLHINSLELGDSAVYFCASSQAMTYGGELFFGEGSRLTVL.

For this clonotype: This may come from a read error, since a much larger clone is one base off. The chain combines TRBV3-1 with TRBJ2-2; unclear D gene. V gave up 1 base and J gave up 4 bases, with 19 bases separating them. This CDR3 region has 18 residues. Germline V gene lookup returns CDR1 LGHDT and CDR2 YNNKEL (reference sequence). In nucleotides, the CDR3 is TGTGCCAGCAGCCAAGCCCAGAAGGTTTCCATATCCACCGGGGAGCTGTTTTTT. It specifies CASSQAQKVSISTGELFF.